This TCR beta chain was sequenced during a study of beta chain features in type 1 diabetes. The CDR3 is made up of 14 amino acids. Germline values: CDR1 SGDLS, CDR2 YYNGEE. The V and J ends lost 2 bases and 0 bases, in that order; junction bases with no gene match: 2. TCRB transcripts that were expressed got sequenced, as all of the isolated RNA had been reverse transcribed. Repertoires were generated with immunoSEQ multiplex PCR, while TCRdb's copy carries only in-frame clones and drops some. This table has more than 300,000 clones, around 16% appearing once. Post-sort purity exceeded 98% for all sorted populations.

This chain joins TRBV9 and TRBJ2-7; 7 nucleotides align to TRBD2. Sequenced input: naive CD4+ T cells from blood. This clonotype was obtained from a woman younger than 35 in good health. The chain's CDR3 is CASSVLAASYEQYF. The CDR3 DNA reads as TGTGCCAGCAGCGTCCTAGCGGCCTCCTACGAGCAGTACTTC.